The 26 T cell receptor beta chains listed next were all sequenced from one sample in a study of post-analysis software for immune sequencing data. General observations from the study: When patients were compared with controls, a handful of TRBV segments were more frequent, TRBV5-6, TRBV5-1 and TRBV20-1 among them.

These receptors' targets are unknown. TCR beta cDNA libraries had unique molecular identifiers. One entry per CDR3 protein, called by TCRdb with MiXCR from the PCR reads. The table shows roughly 430,000 distinct CDR3 sequences, with more than 30% occurring only once. Sequencing input: blood. The receptors come from a girl under 10 years old with multiple sclerosis.

This clonotype occurred a few times. The chain recombines TRBV28 with TRBJ2-3; no clear D gene. This CDR3 comprises 15 residues. Germline V CDR1 and CDR2: MDHEN, SYDVKM. V gave up 2 bases and J gave up 2 bases, with 11 bases separating them. The CDR3 bases are TGTGCCAGCAGTTTAGGCCGACACCCCACAGATACGCAGTATTTT. As protein: CASSLGRHPTDTQYF.

This chain links TRBV29-1 with TRBJ2-4; D gene uncertain. The better agreement between TRBJ2-7 and the DNA end casts doubt on the J call. CDR1 and CDR2 (germline): SQVTM, ANQGSEA. The CDR3 consists of 12 residues. The CDR3 DNA follows: TGCAGCGTTGGGTCTTTAACCTACGAGCAGTACTTC. This translates into CSVGSLTYEQYF.

This clonotype was recorded a few times. V and J are TRBV12-5 and TRBJ2-1, with 7 bases that match TRBD2. Per germline, CDR1 LGHNT and CDR2 FRNRAP. The CDR3 consists of 16 residues. The junction had 14 bases not matched to a gene; V was cut back by 6 bases and J by 6 bases. CDR3 residues: CASGRLGGSQFNEQFF. CDR3 sequence (DNA): TGTGCTAGTGGGCGCTTGGGCGGGAGCCAGTTCAATGAGCAGTTCTTC.

The genes are TRBV6-6 and TRBJ2-2; D may be TRBD1 (7 bases). V lost 2 bases, J lost 0 bases, and 10 bases lay in between. CDR1 and CDR2 (germline): MNHNY, SVGAGI (reference sequence). The CDR3 runs to 16 residues. The CDR3 region has the DNA TGTGCCAGCAGTTACGGAGGGGGCTCGAACACCGGGGAGCTGTTTTTT. Translating it yields CASSYGGGSNTGELFF.

A few counts support this clonotype. The chain combines TRBV20-1 with TRBJ2-7; tentative D call: TRBD2 (5 bases). The length of the CDR3 is 15 residues. V lost 0 bases and J lost 1, with 13 bases in between. The germline V gene encodes CDR1 DFQATT and CDR2 SNEGSKA (reference sequence). CDR3 sequence (DNA): TGCAGTGCTAGAGACCGTCTAGCCGATTCCTACGAGCAGTACTTC. This encodes CSARDRLADSYEQYF.

This clonotype was recorded a few times. This chain joins TRBV5-1 and TRBJ2-7; 9 bases fit TRBD1. The V segment lost 2 bases and the J segment 0 bases; nucleotides outside the gene matches: 3. Per the germline V gene, CDR1 is SGHRS and CDR2 is YFSETQ. The CDR3 length is 15 residues. The CDR3: CASSFGQGSSYEQYF. CDR3 DNA: TGCGCCAGCAGCTTTGGACAGGGGAGCTCCTACGAGCAGTACTTC.

J is TRBJ1-2 and V is TRBV6-6; tentatively, D is TRBD1 (6 bases). The V end was cut by 7 bases, the J end by 0 bases, with 15 bases between. Germline loops: CDR1 MNHNY, CDR2 SVGAGI (reference sequence). The CDR3 contains 15 residues. The CDR3 loop is CASTGRGSANYGYTF. DNA for the CDR3: TGTGCCAGCACCGGCAGGGGTTCAGCTAACTATGGCTACACCTTC.

This clonotype was picked up a small number of times. This chain joins TRBV4-1 and TRBJ2-2, with 8 bases identical to TRBD1. Trimming cost V 8 bases and J 6 bases; bases outside gene matches: 2. CDR1 MGHRA and CDR2 YSYEKL come from the germline V gene. This CDR3 spans 12 amino acids. The CDR3 DNA reads TGCGCCAGCCTGGACAGGGCCGGGGAGCTGTTTTTT. As protein: CASLDRAGELFF.

The sample holds a few counts of this clonotype. The CDR3 here is CASSQHHRRPNEKLFF. DNA for the CDR3: TGTGCCAGCAGCCAACATCATCGCAGACCTAATGAAAAACTGTTTTTT. This sequence joins TRBV14 and TRBJ1-4; no firm D call. The germline V gene has CDR1 SGHDN and CDR2 FVKESK. With 2 bases removed from V and 3 bases from J, the gap between germline ends came to 13 bases. This CDR3 is built from 16 residues.

This clonotype was found a few times. This chain connects TRBV29-1 to TRBJ1-1; maybe TRBD1 (5 bases). V dropped 6 bases and J dropped 1 base, with 15 bases sitting between them. The CDR3 is made up of 14 amino acids. Germline assignment: CDR1 SQVTM and CDR2 ANQGSEA. The CDR3, as DNA: TGCAGCGTCGGTGGCGGAAGGGGGAACACTGAAGCTTTCTTT. Translated: CSVGGGRGNTEAFF. The full variable domain, completed using reference TRBV29-1 and TRBJ1-1, is SAVISQKPSRDICQRGTSLTIQCQVDSQVTMMFWYRQQPGQSLTLIATANQGSEATYESGFVIDKFPISRPNLTFSTLTVSNMSPEDSSIYLCSVGGGRGNTEAFFGQGTRLTVV.

This chain uses TRBV28 with TRBJ2-7, with D tentatively TRBD1 (6 bases). The end of the DNA aligns better with TRBJ2-4, so the J call may be wrong. CDR1 is MDHEN and CDR2 is SYDVKM in the germline V gene. The CDR3 loop spans 17 amino acids. For the CDR3, the DNA is TGTGCCAGCAGTTTATTTCGTCAGGGGCCAGCCAAAAACATTCAGTACTTC. It specifies CASSLFRQGPAKNIQYF.

This clonotype was observed a handful of times. V and J are TRBV6-6 and TRBJ1-1; no firm D call. Germline V gene lookup returns CDR1 MNHNY and CDR2 SVGAGI (reference sequence). V was trimmed by 2 bases and J by 1 base, leaving 8 bases between them. The CDR3 runs 14 residues. The CDR3 region is CASSYGPTNTEAFF. The DNA for the CDR3 is TGTGCCAGCAGTTACGGGCCAACGAACACTGAAGCTTTCTTT.

V usage is TRBV5-1 and J usage is TRBJ1-1, with D uncertain. Trimming removed 4 bases at V and 1 base at J, with 11 bases between. This CDR3 spans 14 amino acids. The V gene's germline CDR1 is SGHRS and CDR2 YFSETQ. CDR3 sequence (DNA): TGCGCCAGCAGCCTCCTGACCGCGAACACTGAAGCTTTCTTT. It is translated as CASSLLTANTEAFF.

This clonotype turned up a few times. The V call is TRBV7-3, the J call TRBJ2-1; 9 bases align to TRBD2. From germline, CDR1 is SGHTA and CDR2 FQGTGA. V lost 5 bases to trimming and J lost 6 bases; unmatched junction nucleotides: 8. This CDR3 contains 15 residues. The CDR3 nucleotides are TGTGCCAGCAGCGATTACCCTAGCGGGACCAATGAGCAGTTCTTC. Encoded protein: CASSDYPSGTNEQFF.

This clonotype has more than one count but fewer than ten. V gene TRBV7-2 combines with J gene TRBJ1-4, with 7 bases lining up with TRBD1. CDR3 length: 14 residues. Germline-derived CDR1 and CDR2 are SGHTA and FQGNSA. V lost 5 bases, J lost 4 bases, and 4 bases stayed unmatched. CDR3 loop: CASSMGQFNEKLFF. CDR3 coding DNA: TGTGCCAGCAGCATGGGACAGTTTAATGAAAAACTGTTTTTT.

This clonotype showed up just a few times. J is TRBJ2-3 and V is TRBV29-1; a possible D gene is TRBD1 (6 bases). V lost 1 base to trimming and J lost 7 bases, with 21 bases between them. The germline V gene has CDR1 SQVTM and CDR2 ANQGSEA. The CDR3 runs 16 residues. DNA of the CDR3: TGCAGCGTTGAAGGCCAGACCTGGACAGCTATTAATACGCAGTATTTT. Protein product: CSVEGQTWTAINTQYF.

The table lists this clonotype with a few counts. The V call is TRBV20-1, the J call TRBJ2-3, with 13 bases fitting TRBD2. The CDR3 totals 16 residues. The germline V gene has CDR1 DFQATT and CDR2 SNEGSKA (reference sequence). The trim removed 2 bases at V and 5 bases at J, leaving 7 bases unmatched. This chain's CDR3 is CSARLLAGGPVDTQYF. In nucleotides, the CDR3 is TGCAGTGCTAGATTACTAGCGGGGGGGCCAGTAGATACGCAGTATTTT.

The chain is built from TRBV20-1 and TRBJ2-1; D tentatively reads TRBD1 or TRBD2 (5 bases each). Looked up from germline, CDR1 is DFQATT and CDR2 is SNEGSKA (reference sequence). V lost 6 bases, J lost 3 bases, and 18 bases lay in between. This CDR3 is built from 15 residues. The CDR3, as DNA: TGCAGTGCAAGTACCAGGGAGAACAACTACAATGAGCAGTTCTTC. Translating it yields CSASTRENNYNEQFF.

Comment on this clonotype: Germline and junction disagree at one end, which may indicate a read error. V and J are TRBV12-3 or TRBV12-4 and TRBJ1-1, with D uncertain. This CDR3 comprises 12 residues. CDR3 sequence: CAGSFPNTEAFF. CDR3 bases: TGTGCCGGCAGTTTTCCGAACACTGAAGCTTTCTTT.

V and J are TRBV5-1 and TRBJ1-1; 7 positions match TRBD1. The ends lost 1 base at V and 1 base at J; junction bases unmatched: 4. The CDR3 consists of 15 residues. Germline CDR1 is SGHRS and CDR2 is YFSETQ. The chain's CDR3 is CASSLTGVTNTEAFF. DNA for the CDR3: TGCGCCAGCAGCTTGACAGGGGTAACGAACACTGAAGCTTTCTTT.

The rearrangement joins TRBV3-1 to TRBJ2-3, with 10 nucleotides matching TRBD1. The CDR3 is made up of 17 amino acids. V dropped 3 bases and J dropped 4; count of bases not matched to a gene: 10. CDR1 is LGHDT, CDR2 YNNKEL, per germline (reference sequence). The CDR3 loop is CASSHLDRGDLSDTQYF. The CDR3 nucleotides are TGTGCCAGCAGCCATTTGGACAGGGGGGACCTCTCAGATACGCAGTATTTT.

CDR3 loop: CASSGSGRSSYGYTF. For the CDR3, the DNA is TGTGCCAGCAGTGGGTCGGGACGGTCCTCCTATGGCTACACCTTC. The rearrangement links TRBV2 to TRBJ1-2; perhaps TRBD1 as D (5 bases). Between the trimmed V and J ends, which lost 4 bases and 4 bases, there was a span of 16 bases. The CDR3 contains 15 residues. CDR1 SNHLY and CDR2 FYNNEI come from the germline V gene.

This clonotype showed up just a few times. The chain carries TRBV4-1 and TRBJ2-4, with 8 bases matching TRBD2. The better agreement between TRBJ2-7 and the DNA end casts doubt on the J call. Germline CDR1 is MGHRA and CDR2 is YSYEKL. CDR3 length equals 17 residues. CDR3 DNA sequence: TGCGCCAGCAGCCAAGCTACGTCCCGGACTAGCTACTACGAGCAGTACTTC. Protein sequence: CASSQATSRTSYYEQYF.

This chain uses TRBV18 with TRBJ2-5; D is unclear. Per germline, CDR1 KGHSH and CDR2 LQKENI. Trimming took off 3 bases at V and 5 bases at J, with 13 bases between the two ends. The length of the CDR3 is 14 residues. The CDR3 nucleotides read TGTGCCAGCTCACCGCAGGATTGGGTGGAGACCCAGTACTTC. Its translation: CASSPQDWVETQYF.

J is TRBJ2-1 and V is TRBV7-2, with TRBD2 matching 7 bases. Germline assignment: CDR1 SGHTA and CDR2 FQGNSA. After removal of 5 bases from V and 4 bases from J, the junction contained 20 bases not matched to a gene. CDR3 length: 19 residues. The CDR3 DNA sequence: TGTGCCAGCAGCCTGACCGGGACGGGGGGTTTAGCAGGATACAATGAGCAGTTCTTC. It translates to CASSLTGTGGLAGYNEQFF.

This clonotype was observed a few times. The chain combines TRBV20-1 with TRBJ1-1, with a possible D match to TRBD1 (5 bases). The CDR3 is made up of 11 amino acids. From germline, CDR1 is DFQATT and CDR2 SNEGSKA (reference sequence). The V and J ends lost 1 base and 10 bases respectively, with 10 bases between them. This chain's CDR3 is CSARVSGPAFF. The CDR3 DNA sequence: TGCAGTGCTAGAGTATCAGGGCCAGCTTTCTTT.